This TCR beta chain was identified during a study of shared clonotypes between healthy human individuals. General study findings and limits: A few donors shared approximately 5% of their naive CD4 clonotypes. It was expected that sequencing depth would affect clonotype sharing among donors.

Only Caucasian adults living in Nashville, Tennessee made up the donor group. Deep-level settings were used for running the assay. Produced via immunoSEQ multiplex PCR; TCRdb's table is partial and in-frame only. The sample holds about 2.4 million clones, 93% seen once. V was shortened by 3 bases and J by 11 bases, with 14 bases between the two germline ends. This CDR3 is built from 14 residues. CDR1 and CDR2 from the germline V gene are SGHTA and FQGTGA. With respect to this clone: Its cognate antigen is unknown.

Sequencing was carried out using naive CD4+ T cells from PBMCs. Subset meaning: CD45RA+ positively selected. This TCR was recovered from a man between 18 and 35 years old in good health. Some clones in this sample may be carry-over from other donors' samples. This chain links TRBV7-3 with TRBJ1-6, with D hard to call. The CDR3 DNA reads as TGTGCCAGCAGCTTCCCGGACCTCAGGACACCCCTCCACTTT. Residues: CASSFPDLRTPLHF.